The clone carrying this T cell receptor (beta chain) has just a few counts. Each CDR3 protein gets one entry after TCRdb re-called the 5' RACE reads with MiXCR. The table lists about 53,000 distinct CDR3 sequences, roughly 14% of them singletons. The ends lost 4 bases at V and 11 bases at J; junction bases unmatched: 15. CDR1 KGHDR and CDR2 SFDVKD come from the germline V gene. The CDR3 loop spans 15 amino acids. The data were taken from a study of T cells of healthy individuals. This sequence joins TRBV24-1 and TRBJ1-1, with TRBD1 identical over 7 bases. This TCR was recovered from a human donor in good health. This CDR3 reads CATSDNRQGIRGAFF. The CDR3 region has the DNA TGTGCCACCAGTGACAACCGACAGGGCATCCGCGGGGCTTTCTTT.